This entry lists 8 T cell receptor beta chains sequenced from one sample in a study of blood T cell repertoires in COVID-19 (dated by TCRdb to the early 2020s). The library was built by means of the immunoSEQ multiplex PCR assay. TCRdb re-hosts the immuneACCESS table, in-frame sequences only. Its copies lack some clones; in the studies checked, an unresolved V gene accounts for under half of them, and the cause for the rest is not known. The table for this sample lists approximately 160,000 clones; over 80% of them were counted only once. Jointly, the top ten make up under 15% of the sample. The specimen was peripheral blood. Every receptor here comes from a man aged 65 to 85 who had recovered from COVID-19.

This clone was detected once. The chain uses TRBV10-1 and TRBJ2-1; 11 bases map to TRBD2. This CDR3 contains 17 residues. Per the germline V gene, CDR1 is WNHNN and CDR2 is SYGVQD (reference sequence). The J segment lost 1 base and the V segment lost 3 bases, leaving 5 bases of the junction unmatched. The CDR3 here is CASSDSTSGTSYNEQFF. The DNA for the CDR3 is TGCGCCAGCAGTGATTCGACTAGCGGGACGTCCTACAATGAGCAGTTCTTC.

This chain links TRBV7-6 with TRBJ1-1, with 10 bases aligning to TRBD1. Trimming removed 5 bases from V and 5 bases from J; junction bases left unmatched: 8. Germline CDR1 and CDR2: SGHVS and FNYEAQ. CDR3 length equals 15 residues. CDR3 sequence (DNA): TGTGCCAGCAGCAATCAGGACAGGGGGGGGACTGAAGCTTTCTTT. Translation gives CASSNQDRGGTEAFF.

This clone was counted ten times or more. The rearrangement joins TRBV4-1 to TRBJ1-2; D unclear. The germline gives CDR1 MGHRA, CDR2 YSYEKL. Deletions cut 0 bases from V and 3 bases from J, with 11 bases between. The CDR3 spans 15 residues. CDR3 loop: CASSQERGGHYGYTF. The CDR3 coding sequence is TGCGCCAGCAGCCAAGAGAGAGGAGGGCACTATGGCTACACCTTC.

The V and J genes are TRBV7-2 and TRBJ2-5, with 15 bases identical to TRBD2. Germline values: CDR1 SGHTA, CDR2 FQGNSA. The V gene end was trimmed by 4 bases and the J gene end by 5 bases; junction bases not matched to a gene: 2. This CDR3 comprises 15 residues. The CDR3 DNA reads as TGTGCCAGCAGCTCCGGACTAGCGGGAGGGGAGACCCAGTACTTC. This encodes CASSSGLAGGETQYF.

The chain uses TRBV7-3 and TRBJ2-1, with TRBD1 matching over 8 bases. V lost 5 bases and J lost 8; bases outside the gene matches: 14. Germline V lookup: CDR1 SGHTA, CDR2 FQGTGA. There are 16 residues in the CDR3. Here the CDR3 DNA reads TGTGCCAGCAGCCGGGGACAGGTTGAACAAGGCTATGAGCAGTTCTTC. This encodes CASSRGQVEQGYEQFF.

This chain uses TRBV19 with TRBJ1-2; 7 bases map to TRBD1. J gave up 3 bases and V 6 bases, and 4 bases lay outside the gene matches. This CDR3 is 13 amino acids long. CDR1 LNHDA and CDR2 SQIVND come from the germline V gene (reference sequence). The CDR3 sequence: CASSPQGDYGYTF. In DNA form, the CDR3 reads TGTGCCAGTAGCCCCCAGGGGGACTATGGCTACACCTTC.

DNA for the CDR3: TGTGCCAGCAGCTCCGGGACAGCAAATTCACCCCTCCACTTT. It specifies CASSSGTANSPLHF. The rearrangement uses TRBV7-2 and TRBJ1-6, with 7 bases aligning to TRBD1. Germline V gene sequence: CDR1 SGHTA, CDR2 FQGNSA. This CDR3 has 14 amino acids. Trimming at V came to 4 bases and at J to 7 bases, leaving 4 bases not matched to a gene. The full variable domain, with the rest looked up from reference TRBV7-2 and TRBJ1-6, is GAGVSQSPSNKVTEKGKDVELRCDPISGHTALYWYRQSLGQGLEFLIYFQGNSAPDKSGLPSDRFSAERTGGSVSTLTIQRTQQEDSAVYLCASSSGTANSPLHFGNGTRLTVT.

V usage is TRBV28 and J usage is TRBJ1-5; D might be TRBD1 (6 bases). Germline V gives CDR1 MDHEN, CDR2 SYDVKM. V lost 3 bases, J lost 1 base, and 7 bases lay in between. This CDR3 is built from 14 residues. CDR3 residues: CASSLDSSNQPQHF. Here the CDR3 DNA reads TGTGCCAGCAGTTTGGACAGCAGCAATCAGCCCCAGCATTTT.